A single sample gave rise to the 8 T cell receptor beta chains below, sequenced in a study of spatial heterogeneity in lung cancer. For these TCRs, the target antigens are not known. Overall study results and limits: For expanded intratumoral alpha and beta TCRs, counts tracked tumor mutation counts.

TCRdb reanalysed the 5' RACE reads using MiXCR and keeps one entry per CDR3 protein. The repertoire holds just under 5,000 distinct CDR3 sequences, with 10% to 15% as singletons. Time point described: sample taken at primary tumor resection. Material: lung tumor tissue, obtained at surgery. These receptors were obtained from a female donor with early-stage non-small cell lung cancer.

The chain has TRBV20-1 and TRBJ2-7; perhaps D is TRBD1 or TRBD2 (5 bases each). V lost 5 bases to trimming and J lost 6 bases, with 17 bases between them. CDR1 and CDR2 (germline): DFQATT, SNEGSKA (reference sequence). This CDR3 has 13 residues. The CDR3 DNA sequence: TGCAGTGCTCATCCCGGGGCTGCTGGCGAGCAGTACTTC. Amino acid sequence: CSAHPGAAGEQYF.

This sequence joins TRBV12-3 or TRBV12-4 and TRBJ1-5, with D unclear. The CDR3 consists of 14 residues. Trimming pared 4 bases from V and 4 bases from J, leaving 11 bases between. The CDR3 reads CASSSSAENQPQHF. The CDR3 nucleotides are TGTGCCAGCAGTTCTTCCGCTGAGAATCAGCCCCAGCATTTT.

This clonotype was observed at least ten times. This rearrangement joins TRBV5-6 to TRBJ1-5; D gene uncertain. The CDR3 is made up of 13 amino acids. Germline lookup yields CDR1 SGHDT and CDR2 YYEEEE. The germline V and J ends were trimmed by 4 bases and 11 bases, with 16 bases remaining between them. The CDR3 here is CASSLPGSVAQHF. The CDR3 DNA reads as TGTGCCAGCAGCCTGCCGGGGTCCGTGGCCCAGCATTTT.

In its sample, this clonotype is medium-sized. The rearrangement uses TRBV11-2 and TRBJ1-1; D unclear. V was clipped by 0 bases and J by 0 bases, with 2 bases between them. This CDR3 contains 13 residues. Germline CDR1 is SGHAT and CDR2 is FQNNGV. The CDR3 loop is CASSLELNTEAFF. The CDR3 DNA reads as TGTGCCAGCAGCTTAGAATTGAACACTGAAGCTTTCTTT.

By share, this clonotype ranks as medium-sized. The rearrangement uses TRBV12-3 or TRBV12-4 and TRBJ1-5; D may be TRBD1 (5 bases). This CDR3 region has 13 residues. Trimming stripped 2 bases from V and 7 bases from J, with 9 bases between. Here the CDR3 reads CASSLPGAQPQHF. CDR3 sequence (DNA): TGTGCCAGCAGTTTACCTGGGGCACAGCCCCAGCATTTT.

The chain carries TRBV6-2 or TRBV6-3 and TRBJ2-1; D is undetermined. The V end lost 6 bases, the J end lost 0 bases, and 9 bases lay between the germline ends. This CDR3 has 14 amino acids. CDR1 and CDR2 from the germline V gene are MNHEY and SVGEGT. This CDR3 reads CASRDASSYNEQFF. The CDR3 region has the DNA TGTGCCAGCAGGGACGCGAGCTCCTACAATGAGCAGTTCTTC.

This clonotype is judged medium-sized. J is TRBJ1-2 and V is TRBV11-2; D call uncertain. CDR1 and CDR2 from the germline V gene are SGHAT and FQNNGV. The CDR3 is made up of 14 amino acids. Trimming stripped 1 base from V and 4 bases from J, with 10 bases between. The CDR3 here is CASSLVPGAYGYTF. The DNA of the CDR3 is TGTGCCAGCAGCTTAGTCCCGGGCGCCTATGGCTACACCTTC.

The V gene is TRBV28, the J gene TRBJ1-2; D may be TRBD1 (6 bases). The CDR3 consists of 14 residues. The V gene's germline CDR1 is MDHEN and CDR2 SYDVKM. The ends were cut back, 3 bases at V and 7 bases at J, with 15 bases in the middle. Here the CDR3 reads CASSLGGLIVGYTF. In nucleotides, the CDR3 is TGTGCCAGCAGTTTGGGGGGGCTGATTGTTGGCTACACCTTC.